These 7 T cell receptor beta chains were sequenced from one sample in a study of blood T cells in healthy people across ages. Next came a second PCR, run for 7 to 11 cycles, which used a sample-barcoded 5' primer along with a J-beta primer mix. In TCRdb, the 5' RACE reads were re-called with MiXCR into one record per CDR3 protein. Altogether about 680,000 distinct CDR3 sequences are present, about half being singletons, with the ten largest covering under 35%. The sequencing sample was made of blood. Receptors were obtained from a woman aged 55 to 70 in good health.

The DNA of the CDR3 is TGTGCCAGCAGCCCGGGACTAGCGGGAGTTAGGAATGAGCAGTACTTC. It is translated as CASSPGLAGVRNEQYF. The chain joins TRBV7-2 to TRBJ2-5; 14 nucleotides agree with TRBD2. CDR1 is SGHTA and CDR2 is FQGNSA in the germline V gene. The CDR3 contains 16 residues. With 5 bases clipped from V and 11 bases from J, the junction kept 13 bases outside the gene matches.

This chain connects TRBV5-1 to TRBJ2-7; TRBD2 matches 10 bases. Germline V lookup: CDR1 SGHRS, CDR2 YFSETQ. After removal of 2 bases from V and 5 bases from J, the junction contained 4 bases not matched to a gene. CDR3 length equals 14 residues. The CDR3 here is CASSLAGGPHEQYF. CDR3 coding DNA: TGCGCCAGCAGCTTAGCGGGAGGGCCACACGAGCAGTACTTC.

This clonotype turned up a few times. CDR3 protein: CASSSSRDREFF. For the CDR3, the DNA is TGTGCCAGCAGCTCCTCAAGGGACCGGGAGTTCTTC. This sequence joins TRBV25-1 and TRBJ2-1, with D perhaps assigned TRBD1 or TRBD2 (5 bases each). The CDR3 contains 12 residues. V lost 6 bases and J 14 bases, leaving 17 bases between the germline ends. Germline-derived CDR1 and CDR2 are MGHDK and SYGVNS.

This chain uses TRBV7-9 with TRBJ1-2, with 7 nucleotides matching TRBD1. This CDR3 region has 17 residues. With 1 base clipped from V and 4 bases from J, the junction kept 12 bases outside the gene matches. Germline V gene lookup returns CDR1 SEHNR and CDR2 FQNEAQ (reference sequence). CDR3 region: CASSLGGTVRSSYGYTF. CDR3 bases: TGTGCCAGCAGCTTAGGGGGGACAGTTCGTTCTAGCTATGGCTACACCTTC.

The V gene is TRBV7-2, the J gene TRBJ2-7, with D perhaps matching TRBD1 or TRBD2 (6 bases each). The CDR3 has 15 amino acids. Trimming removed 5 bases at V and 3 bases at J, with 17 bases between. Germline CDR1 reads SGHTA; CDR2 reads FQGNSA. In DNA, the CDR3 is TGTGCCAGCAGCCCAATAGGGGGGCGAGTCTACGAGCAGTACTTC. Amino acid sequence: CASSPIGGRVYEQYF.

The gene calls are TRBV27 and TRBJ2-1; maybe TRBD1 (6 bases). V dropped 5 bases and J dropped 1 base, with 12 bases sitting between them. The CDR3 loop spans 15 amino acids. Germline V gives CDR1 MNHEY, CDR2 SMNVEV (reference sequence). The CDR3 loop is CASSLDRFSYNEQFF. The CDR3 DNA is TGTGCCAGCAGTCTAGACAGGTTTTCCTACAATGAGCAGTTCTTC.

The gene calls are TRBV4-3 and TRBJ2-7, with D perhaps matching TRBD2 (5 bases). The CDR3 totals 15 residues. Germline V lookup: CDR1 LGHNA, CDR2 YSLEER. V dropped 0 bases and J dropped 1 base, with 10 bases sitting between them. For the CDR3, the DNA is TGCGCCAGCAGCCAAGAACAAGGGAGTTCCTACGAGCAGTACTTC. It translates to CASSQEQGSSYEQYF.